The present entry profiles one T cell receptor beta chain with its context. The antigen it recognizes is unknown. This record comes from a study of monozygotic twins with inflammatory bowel disease (dated by TCRdb to between 2017 and 2020). A note on the overall study: The full study comprised 28 monozygotic twin pairs: nine German pairs (four IBD-concordant, five IBD-discordant) and 19 IBD-discordant Danish pairs. The search for disease-associated traits relied mainly on comparing, within discordant pairs, IBD patients with their genetically identical healthy co-twins. Each individual had, on average, about 151 000 unique TCRalpha sequences and 181 000 unique TCRbeta sequences available for analysis.

From each donor, a roughly 2.5 ml peripheral blood sample was collected into PAXgene tubes and stored at -80 degrees C. Total RNA was isolated from whole blood with the PAXgene blood miRNA kit on an automated QIAcube, without T cell sorting. Peripheral blood from monozygotic twin pairs, either concordant or discordant for inflammatory bowel disease, underwent deep TCRalpha and TCRbeta repertoire profiling that used unique molecular barcoding. For every twin pair, smoking habits were documented, and each individual was categorised as a current, former or never smoker. The CDR3 numbers 14 residues from cysteine through phenylalanine. No DNA accompanies this entry. From a lookup of the germline V gene, CDR1 and CDR2 are KGHDR and SFDVKD. Broader findings and caveats from the paper: The results gave no support for a single strong signal or clonotype linked to IBD. Because patients were on differing immunosuppressive treatments, the repertoires may have picked up extra background noise and inter-individual variability. Measured by the inverse Simpson index, TCRbeta repertoire diversity was lower in IBD patients than in their healthy co-twins. The analysis was unable to tell different T cell subtypes apart. Compared with healthy twins, IBD patients shared fewer clonotypes with other individuals, and the difference was most pronounced in patients with signs of disease activity. Concordant and discordant twins showed no difference in repertoire similarity, possibly because of limited statistical power.

The library was produced with 5' RACE. Each TCR library was prepared from around 3,200 ng of total RNA. For each sample, cDNA synthesis was carried out in eight separate reactions using SMARTScribe reverse transcriptase. During cDNA synthesis, unique molecular identifiers containing a 6-nucleotide sample barcode were introduced by template switching. TCRalpha and TCRbeta cDNA was amplified by two nested PCRs of around 16 and 10 cycles, with bead purification after each PCR. Before amplification, the cDNA was both treated with uracil DNA-glycosylase and purified with the QIAquick PCR purification kit. The second PCR added Illumina TruSeq-compatible adapters along with sample-specific barcodes. Library quality and concentration were assessed using TapeStation and Qubit, and 5 to 6 ng of each library was pooled. The pooled libraries were sequenced with 2 x 100 bp reads and custom sequencing primers on an Illumina HiSeq2500 single-index Rapid Run. On the authors' methods: MiGEC version 1.2.6 was used for UMI-based consensus assembly to correct PCR and sequencing errors. MiXCR version 2.1.1 was used for V(D)J alignment, clonotype assembly and CDR3 extraction. Normalisation of gene usage, clonotype sharing and MAIT/NKT TCR abundance was achieved by analysing the top 1000, 10 000 and 20 000 clonotypes per sample. After downsampling to 27 000 UMIs, diversity was calculated as the inverse Simpson index using the vegan R package. Paired Mann-Whitney U tests were applied to discordant twin pairs, with Benjamini-Hochberg correction for multiple testing. After TCRdb reprocessed the reads, each CDR3 protein sequence was kept as one row, without DNA. TCRdb, not the authors, supplied the V and J calls. The record for this sample contains approximately 420,000 distinct CDR3 sequences. More than 2% of the sample is in the top ten clones.

The chain is encoded by TRBV24-1 joined to TRBJ2-1; TCRdb calls TRBD2, which cannot be checked without DNA. This receptor was taken from a human donor with ulcerative colitis or Crohn's disease, or a healthy co-twin of an affected twin (not recorded which). The sequenced sample was blood. The CDR3 protein: CATSLAGGRGEQFF.